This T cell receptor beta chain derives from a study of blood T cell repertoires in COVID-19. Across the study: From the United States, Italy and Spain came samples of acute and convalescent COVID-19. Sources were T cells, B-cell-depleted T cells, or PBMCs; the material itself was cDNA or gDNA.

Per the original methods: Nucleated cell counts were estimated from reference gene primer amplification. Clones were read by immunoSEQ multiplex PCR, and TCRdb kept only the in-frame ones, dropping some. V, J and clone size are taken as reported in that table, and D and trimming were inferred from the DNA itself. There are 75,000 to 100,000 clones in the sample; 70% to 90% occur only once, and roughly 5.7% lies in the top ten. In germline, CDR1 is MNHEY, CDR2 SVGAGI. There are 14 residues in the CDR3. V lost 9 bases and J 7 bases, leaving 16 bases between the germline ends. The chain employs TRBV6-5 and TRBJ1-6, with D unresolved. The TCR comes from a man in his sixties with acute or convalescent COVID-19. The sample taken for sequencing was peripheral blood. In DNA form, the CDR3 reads TGTGCCAGTGCGGTGCAGCCGGCCAATTCACCCCTCCACTTT. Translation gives CASAVQPANSPLHF.